This T cell receptor beta chain was recorded in a study of blood T cells in healthy people across ages. Sample-barcoded 5' priming and a J-beta primer mix drove a second PCR of about 6 to 12 cycles. TCRdb fed the 5' RACE reads into MiXCR, producing one record per CDR3 protein. The repertoire has approximately 760,000 distinct CDR3 sequences, about 25% of them found once; the top ten carry more than 7.5%. This CDR3 region has 13 residues. V was pared by 2 bases and J by 5 bases, with 10 bases between. Germline CDR1 SGHRS, CDR2 YFSETQ. The same specimen was also included in a second study, on T cells of mothers and their children.

The origin of this receptor is a boy between 10 and 17 years old in good health. The V and J genes are TRBV5-1 and TRBJ1-2; no clear D gene. Sequences were obtained from blood. In nucleotides, the CDR3 is TGCGCCAGCAGCTTACATGAACAATATGGCTACACCTTC. The encoded protein is CASSLHEQYGYTF.